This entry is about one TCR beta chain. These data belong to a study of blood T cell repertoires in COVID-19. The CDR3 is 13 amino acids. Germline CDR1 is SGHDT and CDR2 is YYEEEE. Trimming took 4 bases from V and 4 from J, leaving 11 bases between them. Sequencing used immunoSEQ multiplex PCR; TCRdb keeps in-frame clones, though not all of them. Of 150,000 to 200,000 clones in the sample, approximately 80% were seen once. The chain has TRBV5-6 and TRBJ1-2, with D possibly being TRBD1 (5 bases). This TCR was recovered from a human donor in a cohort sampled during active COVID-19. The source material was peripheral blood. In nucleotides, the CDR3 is TGTGCCAGCAGCCGGGGGGGTGGCTATGGCTACACCTTC. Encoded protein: CASSRGGGYGYTF.